A selection of T cell receptor beta chains follows, all from one sample in a study of T cells after posttransplantation cyclophosphamide. Here immunoSEQ multiplex PCR was the method, and the copy in TCRdb shows in-frame clones only, minus some. This table holds about 16,000 clones, roughly 92% found once. This sample comprised CD4+ T cells sorted from blood, obtained after allogeneic stem cell transplant with posttransplant cyclophosphamide. All receptors derive from a male patient in his sixties or seventies who received an allogeneic stem cell transplant from a related donor and was CMV-positive. The graft donor may have given rise to some T cells. Both conserved end residues are part of each CDR3. The D gene is left open where the match is weak. Clone size is shown for a subset of rows, as once, few, many or a class of expanded clone.

J gene	clone size	CDR3 length	V gene	D gene	CDR3 DNA	CDR3 protein
TRBJ2-2	.	14	TRBV7-3	TRBD1	TGTGCCAGCAGCTTGGACAGGGGGAGCGGGGAGCTGTTTTTT	CASSLDRGSGELFF
TRBJ1-6	.	19	TRBV28	TRBD1	TGTGCCACCCGGGGGGGGAGACAGGGGGCTCATCACTATAATTCCCCCCTCCACTTT	CATRGGRQGAHHYNSPLHF
TRBJ2-5	.	15	TRBV5-5	TRBD1	TGTGCCAGCAGCTTGGGGACCGCAGGGGGAGAGACCCAGTACTTC	CASSLGTAGGETQYF
TRBJ2-7	.	15	TRBV11-2	TRBD1	TGTGCCAGCAGCCGGGCCGGGACAGGGGCCTACGAGCAGTACTTC	CASSRAGTGAYEQYF
TRBJ1-5	.	18	TRBV5-1	.	TGCGCCAGCATTCCAGGCCCTCGGGGGAGGAAACCTAATCAGCCCCAGCATTTT	CASIPGPRGRKPNQPQHF
TRBJ2-5	once	15	TRBV4-1	.	TGCGCCAGCAGCCAAGCCAAATTGTACCAAGAGACCCAGTACTTC	CASSQAKLYQETQYF
TRBJ2-5	.	16	TRBV9	TRBD2	TGTGCCAGCAGCGTACGGGGGGACGGGAACCAAGAGACCCAGTACTTC	CASSVRGDGNQETQYF
TRBJ2-1	.	13	TRBV6-6	.	TGTGCCAGCAGTCAAAGGGGGAACAATGAGCAGTTCTTC	CASSQRGNNEQFF
TRBJ2-1	few	18	TRBV9	TRBD2	TGTGCCAGCAGCTCCCGGGGTAGCGGGGGGCCCACCGACAATGAGCAGTTCTTC	CASSSRGSGGPTDNEQFF
TRBJ1-5	once	18	TRBV5-4	.	TGTGCCAGCAGCCAAGAAGGGCCTTGGGCAGGAGGGGCGGGACCCCAGCATTTT	CASSQEGPWAGGAGPQHF
TRBJ2-1	.	12	TRBV5-4	.	TGTGCCAGCAGCCTCGGGGGACATGAGCAGTTCTTC	CASSLGGHEQFF
TRBJ1-2	.	15	TRBV19	.	TGTGCCAGTAGCACCGACGACAGGTTATTCTATGGCTACACCTTC	CASSTDDRLFYGYTF
TRBJ2-2	.	15	TRBV5-4	TRBD2	TGTGCCAGCAGCACCGGACTCAGCGGGAACGGGGAGCTGTTTTTT	CASSTGLSGNGELFF
TRBJ2-7	.	11	TRBV11-2	.	TGTGCCAGCAGCTTAGCGAGCCCGTCGAACTTC	CASSLASPSNF
TRBJ1-2	.	16	TRBV6-6	.	TGTGCCAGCAGTTACTCTGGGCCGTCCCACGGCTATGGCTACACCTTC	CASSYSGPSHGYGYTF
TRBJ2-7	.	13	TRBV2	TRBD2	TGTGCCAGCAGTAGGGCTAGCGGGGGTCTGGTGGGGTTC	CASSRASGGLVGF
TRBJ2-5	.	17	TRBV7-9	.	TGTGCCAGCAGCTTAACGATGGGAACAGGGAGAGGAGAGACCCAGTACTTC	CASSLTMGTGRGETQYF
TRBJ1-1	.	14	TRBV7-2	TRBD1	TGTGCCAGCAGCAAAGACAGGGGGAACACTGAAGCTTTCTTT	CASSKDRGNTEAFF
TRBJ1-1	.	14	TRBV14	.	TGTGCCAGCAGCCTTTGGGCCCAGGGCACTGAAGCTTTCTTT	CASSLWAQGTEAFF
TRBJ2-2	.	14	TRBV5-1	TRBD2	TGCGCCAGCAGCTTGGCCACAGCGGGGGGTAAGCTGTTTTTT	CASSLATAGGKLFF